In this sample, the clone carrying this T cell receptor (beta chain) turned up once. The data originate from a study of blood T cell repertoires in COVID-19. Clones were sequenced by immunoSEQ multiplex PCR, and TCRdb holds only the in-frame ones, with some missing. The repertoire has roughly 250,000 clones, roughly nine tenths of them found once; the top ten carry 2.4%. Germline V gene lookup returns CDR1 SGHDN and CDR2 FVKESK. V was clipped by 4 bases and J by 0 bases; unmatched bases: 7. The length of the CDR3 is 16 residues. Symptom resolution, clearance, or two negative PCRs marked donors in Cohort 3 as recovered.

This receptor was obtained from a young woman who had recovered from COVID-19. The sequenced material came from PBMCs or T cells enriched from blood (not recorded which). The chain uses TRBV14 and TRBJ1-1; 8 bases are a match to TRBD1. The CDR3 protein is CASSPDRGTLNTEAFF. The CDR3 coding sequence is TGTGCCAGCAGCCCAGACAGGGGCACGCTGAACACTGAAGCTTTCTTT.